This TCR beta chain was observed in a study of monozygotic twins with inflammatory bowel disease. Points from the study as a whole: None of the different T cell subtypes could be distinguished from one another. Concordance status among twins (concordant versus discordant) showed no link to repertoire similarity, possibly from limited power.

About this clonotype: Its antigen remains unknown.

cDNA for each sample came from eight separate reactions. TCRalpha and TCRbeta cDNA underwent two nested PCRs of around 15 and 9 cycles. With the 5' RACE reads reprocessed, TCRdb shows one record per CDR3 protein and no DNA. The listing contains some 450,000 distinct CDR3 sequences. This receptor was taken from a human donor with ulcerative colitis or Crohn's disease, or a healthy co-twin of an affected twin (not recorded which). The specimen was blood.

CDR3 sequence reads: CASSLASSRSGANVLTF. The chain combines TRBV5-5 with TRBJ2-6. The CDR3 length is 17 residues. Germline lookup yields CDR1 SGHKS and CDR2 YYEKEE (reference sequence). Full variable domain (rest looked up from reference TRBV5-5 and TRBJ2-6): DAGVTQSPTHLIKTRGQQVTLRCSPISGHKSVSWYQQVLGQGPQFIFQYYEKEERGRGNFPDRFSARQFPNYSSELNVNALLLGDSALYLCASSLASSRSGANVLTFGAGSRLTVL.